These T cell receptor beta chains were read from a single sample in a study of T-cell reconstitution after alpha-beta-depleted transplantation in children. MiXCR, applied by TCRdb to the PCR reads, yields one record per CDR3 protein. This sample has 450,000 to 550,000 distinct CDR3 sequences, with around 10% found just once. The specimen was PBMCs, mostly from graft donor cells, collected 180 days after TCRalphabeta/CD19-depleted stem cell transplant. The receptors originated from a female patient aged 2-10 years who had a stem cell transplant for aplastic anemia, so the T cells may come from the graft donor. The CDR3 runs from the conserved cysteine through the conserved F or W. The D gene is left open where the match is weak. The size field is filled for only some rows; it gives once, few, many or a size class.

V	J	size	D	CDR3	DNA
TRBV28	TRBJ1-2	NA	NA	CASSGPGNYGYTF	TGTGCCAGCAGTGGCCCGGGGAACTATGGCTACACCTTC
TRBV6-4	TRBJ2-6	NA	NA	CASSVSPAIGSGANVLTF	TGTGCCAGCAGTGTATCGCCGGCAATCGGCTCTGGGGCCAACGTCCTGACTTTC
TRBV6-1	TRBJ1-1	few	NA	CASSQDSSRAFF	TGTGCCAGCAGCCAGGACAGTAGTCGAGCTTTCTTT
TRBV10-3	TRBJ2-1	NA	NA	CAISDFLILASPHEQFF	TGTGCCATCAGTGACTTCCTGATTCTAGCCTCCCCCCATGAGCAGTTCTTC
TRBV28	TRBJ2-7	NA	NA	CASSLDKRYEQYF	TGTGCCAGCAGTTTGGACAAACGCTACGAGCAGTACTTC
TRBV6-2/TRBV6-3	TRBJ1-4	few	NA	CASSLRDGPGKLFF	TGTGCCAGCAGCCTCCGGGACGGTCCGGGAAAACTGTTTTTT
TRBV7-8	TRBJ2-1	NA	TRBD1	CASSQIGDRVENEQFF	TGTGCCAGCAGCCAGATAGGGGACAGGGTGGAAAATGAGCAGTTCTTC
TRBV25-1	TRBJ1-4	NA	TRBD1	CATPTGVNEKLFF	TGTGCCACCCCGACAGGGGTTAATGAAAAACTGTTTTTT
TRBV28	TRBJ2-1	NA	NA	CASSSPLDRSYNEQFF	TGTGCCAGCAGTTCTCCCCTCGACCGATCCTACAATGAGCAGTTCTTC
TRBV29-1	TRBJ2-2	many	TRBD1	CSVGRTGGKGELFF	TGCAGCGTTGGTAGGACAGGGGGTAAAGGGGAGCTGTTTTTT
TRBV29-1	TRBJ2-1	few	TRBD2	CSVARWLAGHHSAYNEQFF	TGCAGCGTCGCGAGGTGGCTAGCGGGACACCATTCCGCATACAATGAGCAGTTCTTC
TRBV12-3/TRBV12-4	TRBJ2-3	NA	NA	CASSPGTSDTQYF	TGTGCCAGCAGCCCCGGGACTTCAGATACGCAGTATTTT
TRBV6-5	TRBJ2-3	few	TRBD2	CASSYPSGIRADTQYF	TGTGCCAGCAGTTACCCTAGCGGGATAAGAGCAGATACGCAGTATTTT
TRBV14	TRBJ2-1	many	NA	CASSLGQLRNEQFF	TGTGCCAGCAGCCTCGGACAGCTTCGCAATGAGCAGTTCTTC
TRBV5-5	TRBJ2-5	many	TRBD2	CASSGTSGRPPETQYF	TGTGCCAGCAGCGGGACTAGCGGACGACCCCCAGAGACCCAGTACTTC
TRBV18	TRBJ1-2	many	TRBD1	CASSPGTGNYGYTF	TGTGCCAGCTCACCGGGGACAGGGAACTATGGCTACACCTTC
TRBV7-8	TRBJ2-1	many	TRBD2	CASSLRTSGHYNEQFF	TGTGCCAGCAGCCTTAGGACTAGCGGGCATTACAATGAGCAGTTCTTC
TRBV7-2	TRBJ2-2	many	NA	CASSLRTENTGELFF	TGTGCCAGCAGCTTAAGGACAGAAAACACCGGGGAGCTGTTTTTT
TRBV12-3/TRBV12-4	TRBJ1-2	many	TRBD1	CASSPGTGYYGYTF	TGTGCCAGCAGTCCGGGGACAGGTTACTATGGCTACACCTTC
TRBV12-5	TRBJ2-4	few	NA	CASGLPDSGGIQYF	TGTGCTAGTGGTTTGCCGGATTCCGGGGGCATTCAGTACTTC
TRBV7-8	TRBJ2-1	NA	TRBD2	CASSPETSGRALGEQFF	TGTGCCAGCAGCCCCGAGACTAGCGGGAGGGCCCTGGGTGAGCAGTTCTTC
TRBV27	TRBJ1-5	few	NA	CATGTGSQPQHF	TGTGCCACCGGGACGGGCTCTCAGCCCCAGCATTTT
TRBV5-4	TRBJ1-1	many	NA	CASSFVGRNTEAFF	TGTGCCAGCAGCTTTGTGGGCAGGAACACTGAAGCTTTCTTT
TRBV7-2	TRBJ2-7	NA	NA	CASSSWGDDSSYEQYF	TGTGCCAGCAGCTCCTGGGGGGACGATAGCTCCTACGAGCAGTACTTC
TRBV12-3/TRBV12-4	TRBJ1-6	NA	TRBD1	CASSFTGGVNNSPLHF	TGTGCCAGCAGTTTTACAGGGGGAGTTAATAATTCACCCCTCCACTTT
TRBV20-1	TRBJ2-1	NA	TRBD2	CSASRASGRMAYNEQFF	TGCAGTGCTAGTAGGGCTAGCGGGAGAATGGCCTACAATGAGCAGTTCTTC
TRBV5-1	TRBJ2-5	NA	NA	CASSRDTGLTETQYF	TGCGCCAGCAGCCGTGATACAGGGCTAACGGAGACCCAGTACTTC
TRBV11-2	TRBJ1-3	few	NA	CASSLIRSGNTIYF	TGTGCCAGCAGCTTAATCCGCTCTGGAAACACCATATATTTT
TRBV5-1	TRBJ2-3	few	NA	CASSGPAMDTQYF	TGCGCCAGCTCCGGTCCTGCTATGGATACGCAGTATTTT
TRBV7-2	TRBJ1-2	NA	TRBD1	CASSSFRDRGGYTF	TGTGCCAGCAGCTCCTTTCGGGACAGGGGTGGCTACACCTTC
TRBV21-1	TRBJ1-1	NA	NA	CASSSVFGRGSEAFF	NA
TRBV4-2	TRBJ1-4	NA	NA	CASSQEGQGNEKLFF	TGTGCCAGCAGCCAAGAAGGTCAGGGAAATGAAAAACTGTTTTTT
TRBV20-1	TRBJ2-2	few	TRBD2	CSAATSGRGELFF	TGCAGTGCCGCGACTAGCGGGCGCGGGGAGCTGTTTTTT
TRBV18	TRBJ1-2	many	TRBD1	CASSPGTGGNYGYTF	TGTGCCAGCTCACCAGGGACAGGGGGGAACTATGGCTACACCTTC
TRBV20-1	TRBJ1-2	few	NA	CSARGNGYGYTF	TGCAGTGCTAGAGGGAACGGCTATGGCTACACCTTC
TRBV9	TRBJ2-4	NA	NA	CASSGGDLRNIQYF	TGTGCCAGCAGTGGAGGGGATTTGAGGAACATTCAGTACTTC
TRBV5-1	TRBJ2-5	NA	TRBD1	CASSPVDRGPETQYF	TGCGCCAGCAGCCCAGTGGACAGGGGCCCGGAGACCCAGTACTTC
TRBV7-6	TRBJ2-5	NA	NA	CASSSPGTIIETQYF	TGTGCCAGCAGCTCCCCCGGGACGATCATCGAGACCCAGTACTTC
TRBV7-9	TRBJ2-5	NA	NA	CASSPRSGGLQETQYF	TGTGCCAGCAGCCCCCGAAGTGGGGGGTTACAAGAGACCCAGTACTTC
TRBV7-9	TRBJ2-7	NA	NA	CASSSLPSQGDQYF	TGTGCCAGCAGCTCCCTCCCGAGTCAGGGCGACCAGTACTTC
TRBV12-3/TRBV12-4	TRBJ1-3	NA	TRBD1	CASSPRRTGAGGNTIYF	TGTGCCAGCAGCCCCCGGCGGACAGGGGCTGGTGGAAACACCATATATTTT
TRBV20-1	TRBJ2-1	NA	TRBD2	CSADLAGERYEQFF	TGCAGTGCTGATCTAGCGGGAGAGAGGTATGAGCAGTTCTTC
TRBV7-9	TRBJ2-7	NA	NA	CASSSMPPYEQYF	TGTGCCAGCAGCTCCATGCCTCCCTACGAGCAGTACTTC
TRBV24-1	TRBJ1-5	NA	TRBD1	CATSDRDRGDQPQHF	TGTGCCACCAGTGACCGGGACAGGGGAGATCAGCCCCAGCATTTT
TRBV12-3/TRBV12-4	TRBJ1-2	NA	NA	CASSFRSNYGYTF	TGTGCCAGCAGTTTTAGATCTAACTATGGCTACACCTTC
TRBV7-2	TRBJ2-1	NA	TRBD2	CASSSAGVPYNEQFF	TGTGCCAGCAGCTCAGCGGGAGTCCCTTACAATGAGCAGTTCTTC